This TCR beta chain is from a study of cytomegalovirus exposure and HLA in healthy donors. Overall study context: In an early release, HLA-typed donors contributed 75 million to 85 million unique TCR sequences.

The V and J ends lost 2 bases and 4 bases, in that order; junction bases with no gene match: 6. Germline V gene data show CDR1 as SGDLS and CDR2 as YYNGEE. The CDR3 is made up of 16 amino acids. The PCR had 60 Vbeta and 13 Jbeta primers. Method: immunoSEQ multiplex PCR; TCRdb's copy keeps in-frame clones and lacks some. The sample consists of 160,000 or so clones, roughly 80% of them appearing once. V is TRBV9 and J is TRBJ2-1, with TRBD2 matching 10 bases. Source material: PBMCs. This receptor was taken from a woman aged 25 to 39 in good health and CMV-seropositive. The CDR3 protein is CASSVSAGGPYNEQFF. Written as DNA, the CDR3 is TGTGCCAGCAGCGTGTCAGCGGGGGGGCCTTACAATGAGCAGTTCTTC.